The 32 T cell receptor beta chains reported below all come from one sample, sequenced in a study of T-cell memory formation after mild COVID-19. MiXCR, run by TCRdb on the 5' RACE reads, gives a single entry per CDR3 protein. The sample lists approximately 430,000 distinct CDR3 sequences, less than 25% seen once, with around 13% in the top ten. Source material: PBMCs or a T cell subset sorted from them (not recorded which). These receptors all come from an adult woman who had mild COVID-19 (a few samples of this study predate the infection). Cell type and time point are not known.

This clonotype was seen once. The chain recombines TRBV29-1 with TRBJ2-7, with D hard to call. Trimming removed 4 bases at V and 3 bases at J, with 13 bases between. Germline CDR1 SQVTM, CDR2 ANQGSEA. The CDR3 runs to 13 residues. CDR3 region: CSVVLAKIYEQYF. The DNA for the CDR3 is TGCAGCGTTGTATTGGCCAAGATCTACGAGCAGTACTTC.

CDR3: CSARDIKNTEAFF. The CDR3 DNA sequence: TGCAGTGCCCGCGATATCAAGAACACTGAAGCTTTCTTT. V gene TRBV20-1 combines with J gene TRBJ1-1, with no clear D. The CDR3 totals 13 residues. The V gene's germline CDR1 is DFQATT and CDR2 SNEGSKA (reference sequence). Trimming pared 6 bases from V and 1 base from J, leaving 12 bases between.

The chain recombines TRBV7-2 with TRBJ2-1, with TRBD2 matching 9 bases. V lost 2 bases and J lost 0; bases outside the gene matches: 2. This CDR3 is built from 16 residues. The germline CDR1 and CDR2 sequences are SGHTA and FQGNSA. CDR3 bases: TGTGCCAGCAGCTTAACGACTAGCGGCTCCTACAATGAGCAGTTCTTC. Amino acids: CASSLTTSGSYNEQFF. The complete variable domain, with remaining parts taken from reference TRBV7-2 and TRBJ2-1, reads GAGVSQSPSNKVTEKGKDVELRCDPISGHTALYWYRQSLGQGLEFLIYFQGNSAPDKSGLPSDRFSAERTGGSVSTLTIQRTQQEDSAVYLCASSLTTSGSYNEQFFGPGTRLTVL.

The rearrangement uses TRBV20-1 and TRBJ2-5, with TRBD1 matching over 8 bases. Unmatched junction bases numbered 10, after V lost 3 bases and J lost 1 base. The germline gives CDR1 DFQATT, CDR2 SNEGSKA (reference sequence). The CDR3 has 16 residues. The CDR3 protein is CSASGDRPTSQETQYF. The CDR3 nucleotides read TGCAGTGCTAGCGGGGACAGGCCAACTTCCCAAGAGACCCAGTACTTC.

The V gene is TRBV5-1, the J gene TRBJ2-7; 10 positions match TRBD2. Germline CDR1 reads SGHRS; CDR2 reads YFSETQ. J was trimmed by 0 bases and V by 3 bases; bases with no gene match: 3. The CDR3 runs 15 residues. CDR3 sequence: CASSSGLAASYEQYF. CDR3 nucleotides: TGCGCCAGCAGCTCTGGACTAGCGGCCTCCTACGAGCAGTACTTC.

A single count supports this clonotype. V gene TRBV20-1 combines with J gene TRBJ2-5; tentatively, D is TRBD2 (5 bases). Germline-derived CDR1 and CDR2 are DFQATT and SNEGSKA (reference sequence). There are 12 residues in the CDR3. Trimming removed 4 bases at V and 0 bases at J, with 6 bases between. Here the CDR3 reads CSATGNQETQYF. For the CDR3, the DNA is TGCAGTGCTACCGGGAACCAAGAGACCCAGTACTTC.

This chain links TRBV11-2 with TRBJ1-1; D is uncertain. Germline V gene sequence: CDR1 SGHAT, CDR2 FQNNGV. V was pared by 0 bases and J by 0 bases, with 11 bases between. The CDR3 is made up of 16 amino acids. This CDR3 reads CASSLDRSSLNTEAFF. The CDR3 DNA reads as TGTGCCAGCAGCTTAGATCGGTCGAGTCTGAACACTGAAGCTTTCTTT.

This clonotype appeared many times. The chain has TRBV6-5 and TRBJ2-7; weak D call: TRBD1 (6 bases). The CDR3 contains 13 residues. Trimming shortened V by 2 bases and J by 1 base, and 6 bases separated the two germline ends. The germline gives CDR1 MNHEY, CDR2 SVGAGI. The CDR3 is CASSYGQSYEQYF. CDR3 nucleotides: TGTGCCAGCAGTTACGGACAGTCCTACGAGCAGTACTTC.

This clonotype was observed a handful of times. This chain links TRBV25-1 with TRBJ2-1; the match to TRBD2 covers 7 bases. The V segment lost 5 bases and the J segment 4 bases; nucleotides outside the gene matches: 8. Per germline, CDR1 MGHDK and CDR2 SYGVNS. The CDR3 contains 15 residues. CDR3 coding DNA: TGTGCCAGCAGTCTGAGCGGGGACGGTTACAATGAGCAGTTCTTC. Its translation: CASSLSGDGYNEQFF.

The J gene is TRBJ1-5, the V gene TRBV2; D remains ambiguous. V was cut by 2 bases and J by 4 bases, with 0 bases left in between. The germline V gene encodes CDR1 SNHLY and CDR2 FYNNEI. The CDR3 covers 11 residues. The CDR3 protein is CASSENQPQHF. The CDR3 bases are TGTGCCAGCAGTGAAAATCAGCCCCAGCATTTT. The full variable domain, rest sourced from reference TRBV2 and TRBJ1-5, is EPEVTQTPSHQVTQMGQEVILRCVPISNHLYFYWYRQILGQKVEFLVSFYNNEISEKSEIFDDQFSVERPDGSNFTLKIRSTKLEDSAMYFCASSENQPQHFGDGTRLSIL.

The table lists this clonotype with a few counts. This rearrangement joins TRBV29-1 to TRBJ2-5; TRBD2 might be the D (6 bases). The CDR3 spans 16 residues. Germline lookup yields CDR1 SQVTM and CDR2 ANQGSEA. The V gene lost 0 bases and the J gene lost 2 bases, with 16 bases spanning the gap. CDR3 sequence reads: CSVEDQMGGVQETQYF. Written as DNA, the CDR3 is TGCAGCGTTGAAGATCAAATGGGCGGGGTACAAGAGACCCAGTACTTC. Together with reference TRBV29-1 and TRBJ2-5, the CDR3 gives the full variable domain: SAVISQKPSRDICQRGTSLTIQCQVDSQVTMMFWYRQQPGQSLTLIATANQGSEATYESGFVIDKFPISRPNLTFSTLTVSNMSPEDSSIYLCSVEDQMGGVQETQYFGPGTRLLVL.

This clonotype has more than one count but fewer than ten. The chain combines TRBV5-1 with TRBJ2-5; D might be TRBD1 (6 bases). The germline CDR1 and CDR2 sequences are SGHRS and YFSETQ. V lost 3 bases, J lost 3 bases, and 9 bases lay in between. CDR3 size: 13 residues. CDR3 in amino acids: CASSYPGEETQYF. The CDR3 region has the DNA TGCGCCAGCAGCTACCCAGGGGAAGAGACCCAGTACTTC.

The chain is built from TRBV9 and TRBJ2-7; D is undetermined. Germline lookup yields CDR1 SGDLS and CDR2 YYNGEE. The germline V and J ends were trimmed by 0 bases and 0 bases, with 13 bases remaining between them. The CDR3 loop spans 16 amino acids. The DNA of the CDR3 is TGTGCCAGCAGCGTAGCTAAGGCGGAGAGCTCCTACGAGCAGTACTTC. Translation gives CASSVAKAESSYEQYF. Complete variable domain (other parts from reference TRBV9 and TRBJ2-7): DSGVTQTPKHLITATGQRVTLRCSPRSGDLSVYWYQQSLDQGLQFLIQYYNGEERAKGNILERFSAQQFPDLHSELNLSSLELGDSALYFCASSVAKAESSYEQYFGPGTRLTVT.

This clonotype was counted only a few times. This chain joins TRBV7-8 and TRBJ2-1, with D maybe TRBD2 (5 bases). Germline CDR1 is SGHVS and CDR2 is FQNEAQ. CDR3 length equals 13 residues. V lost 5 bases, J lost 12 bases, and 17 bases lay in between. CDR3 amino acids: CASSRQDGVRQFF. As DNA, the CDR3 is TGTGCCAGCAGCCGACAAGACGGGGTCAGGCAGTTCTTC. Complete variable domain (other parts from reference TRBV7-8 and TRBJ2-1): GAGVSQSPRYKVAKRGQDVALRCDPISGHVSLFWYQQALGQGPEFLTYFQNEAQLDKSGLPSDRFFAERPEGSVSTLKIQRTQQEDSAVYLCASSRQDGVRQFFGPGTRLTVL.

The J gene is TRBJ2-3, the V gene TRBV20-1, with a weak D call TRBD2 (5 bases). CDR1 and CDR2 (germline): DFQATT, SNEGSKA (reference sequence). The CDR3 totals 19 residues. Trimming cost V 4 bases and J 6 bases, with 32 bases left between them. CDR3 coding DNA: TGCAGTGCTACCTCGAGAACGAGGGCCAAGGCTTTACAGTTGGATACGCAGTATTTT. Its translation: CSATSRTRAKALQLDTQYF.

The CDR3 is CATRSQPNSPLHF. The CDR3 nucleotides read TGTGCCACCAGAAGCCAGCCCAATTCACCCCTCCACTTT. The chain links TRBV24-1 to TRBJ1-6; D is ambiguous. This CDR3 comprises 13 residues. Germline CDR1 KGHDR, CDR2 SFDVKD. Deletions cut 7 bases from V and 7 bases from J, with 10 bases between.

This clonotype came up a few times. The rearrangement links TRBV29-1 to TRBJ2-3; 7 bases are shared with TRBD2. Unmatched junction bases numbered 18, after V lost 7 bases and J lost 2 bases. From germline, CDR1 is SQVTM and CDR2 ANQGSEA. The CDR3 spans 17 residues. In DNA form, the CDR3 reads TGCAGCGCCTCCCTTTACGACCTAGCGGACTTCACAGATACGCAGTATTTT. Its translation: CSASLYDLADFTDTQYF.

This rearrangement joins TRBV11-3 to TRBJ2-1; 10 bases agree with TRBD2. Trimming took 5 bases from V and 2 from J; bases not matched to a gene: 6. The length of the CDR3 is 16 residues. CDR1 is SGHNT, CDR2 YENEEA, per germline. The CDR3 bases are TGTGCCAGCAGCCCCCCCCTAGCGGGAGCCTACAATGAGCAGTTCTTC. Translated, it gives CASSPPLAGAYNEQFF.

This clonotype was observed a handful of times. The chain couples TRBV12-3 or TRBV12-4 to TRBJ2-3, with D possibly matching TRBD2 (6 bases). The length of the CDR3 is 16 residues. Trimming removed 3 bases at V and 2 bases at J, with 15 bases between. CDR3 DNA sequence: TGTGCCAGCAGTTTTACGGCGGGATCAATCACAGATACGCAGTATTTT. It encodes CASSFTAGSITDTQYF.

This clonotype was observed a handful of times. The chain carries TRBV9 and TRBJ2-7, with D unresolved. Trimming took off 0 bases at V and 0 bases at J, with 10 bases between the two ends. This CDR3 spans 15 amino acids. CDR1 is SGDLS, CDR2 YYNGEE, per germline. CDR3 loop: CASSVEAVSSYEQYF. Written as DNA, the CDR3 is TGTGCCAGCAGCGTAGAGGCCGTGAGCTCCTACGAGCAGTACTTC.

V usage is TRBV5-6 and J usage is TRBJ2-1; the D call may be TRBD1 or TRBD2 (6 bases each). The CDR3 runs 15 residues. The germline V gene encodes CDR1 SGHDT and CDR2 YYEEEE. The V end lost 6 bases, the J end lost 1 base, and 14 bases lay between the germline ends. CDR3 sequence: CASTVTGTSYNEQFF. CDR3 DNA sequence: TGTGCCAGCACAGTAACAGGGACTTCCTACAATGAGCAGTTCTTC. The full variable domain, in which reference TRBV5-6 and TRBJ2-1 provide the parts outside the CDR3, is DAGVTQSPTHLIKTRGQQVTLRCSPKSGHDTVSWYQQALGQGPQFIFQYYEEEERQRGNFPDRFSGHQFPNYSSELNVNALLLGDSALYLCASTVTGTSYNEQFFGPGTRLTVL.

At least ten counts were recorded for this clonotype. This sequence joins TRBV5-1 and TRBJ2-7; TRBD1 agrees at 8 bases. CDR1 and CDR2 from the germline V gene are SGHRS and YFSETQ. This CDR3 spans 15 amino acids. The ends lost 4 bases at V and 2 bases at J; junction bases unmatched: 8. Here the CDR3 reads CASSAGQGATYEQYF. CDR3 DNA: TGCGCCAGCAGCGCGGGCCAGGGGGCGACCTACGAGCAGTACTTC. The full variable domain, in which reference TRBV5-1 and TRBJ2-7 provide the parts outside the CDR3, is KAGVTQTPRYLIKTRGQQVTLSCSPISGHRSVSWYQQTPGQGLQFLFEYFSETQRNKGNFPGRFSGRQFSNSRSEMNVSTLELGDSALYLCASSAGQGATYEQYFGPGTRLTVT.

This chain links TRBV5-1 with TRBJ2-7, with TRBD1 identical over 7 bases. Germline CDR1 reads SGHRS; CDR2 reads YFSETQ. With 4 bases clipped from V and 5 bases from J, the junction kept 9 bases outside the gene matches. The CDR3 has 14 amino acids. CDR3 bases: TGCGCCAGCAGCCTGACAGGGCCCGGAGACGAGCAGTACTTC. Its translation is CASSLTGPGDEQYF. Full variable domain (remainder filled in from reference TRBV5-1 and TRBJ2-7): KAGVTQTPRYLIKTRGQQVTLSCSPISGHRSVSWYQQTPGQGLQFLFEYFSETQRNKGNFPGRFSGRQFSNSRSEMNVSTLELGDSALYLCASSLTGPGDEQYFGPGTRLTVT.

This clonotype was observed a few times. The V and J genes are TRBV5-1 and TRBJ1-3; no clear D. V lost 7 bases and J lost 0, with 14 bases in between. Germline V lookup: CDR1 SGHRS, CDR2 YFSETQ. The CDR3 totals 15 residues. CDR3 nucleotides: TGCGCCAGCCGCCCGAGGGAGAGCTCTGGAAACACCATATATTTT. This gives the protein CASRPRESSGNTIYF.

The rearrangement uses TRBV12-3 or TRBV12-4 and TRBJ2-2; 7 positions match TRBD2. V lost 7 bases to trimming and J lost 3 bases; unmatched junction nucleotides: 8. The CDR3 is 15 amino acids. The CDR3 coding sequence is TGTGCCAGCACCCCCCGTAGCGGGTACACCGGGGAGCTGTTTTTT. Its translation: CASTPRSGYTGELFF.

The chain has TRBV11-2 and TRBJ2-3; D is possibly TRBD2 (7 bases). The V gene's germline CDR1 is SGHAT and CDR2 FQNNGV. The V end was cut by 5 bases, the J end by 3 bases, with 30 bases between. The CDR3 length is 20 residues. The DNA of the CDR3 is TGTGCCAGCAGCCCCCGTGCTGAGGGGGGGCCTGGGACCTATACAGATACGCAGTATTTT. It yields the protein CASSPRAEGGPGTYTDTQYF.

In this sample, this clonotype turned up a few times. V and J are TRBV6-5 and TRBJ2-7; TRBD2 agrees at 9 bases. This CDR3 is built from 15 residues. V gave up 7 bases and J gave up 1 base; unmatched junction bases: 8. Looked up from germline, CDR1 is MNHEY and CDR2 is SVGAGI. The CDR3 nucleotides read TGTGCCAGCACTGTTTCTAGCGGGATTTCCTACGAGCAGTACTTC. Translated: CASTVSSGISYEQYF.

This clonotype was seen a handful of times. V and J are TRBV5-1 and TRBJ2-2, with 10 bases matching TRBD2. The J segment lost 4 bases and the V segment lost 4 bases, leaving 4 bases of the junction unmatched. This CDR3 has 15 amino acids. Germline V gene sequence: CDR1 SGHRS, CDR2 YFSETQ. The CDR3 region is CASSGLAEITGELFF. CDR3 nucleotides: TGCGCCAGCAGCGGACTAGCGGAAATCACCGGGGAGCTGTTTTTT.

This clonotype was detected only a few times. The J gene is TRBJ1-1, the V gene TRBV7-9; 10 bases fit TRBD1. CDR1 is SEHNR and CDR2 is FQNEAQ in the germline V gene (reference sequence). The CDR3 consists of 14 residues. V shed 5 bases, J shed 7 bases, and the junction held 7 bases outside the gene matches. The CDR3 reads CASSPGQGLSEAFF. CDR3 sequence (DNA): TGTGCCAGCAGCCCGGGACAGGGGCTTAGTGAAGCTTTCTTT.

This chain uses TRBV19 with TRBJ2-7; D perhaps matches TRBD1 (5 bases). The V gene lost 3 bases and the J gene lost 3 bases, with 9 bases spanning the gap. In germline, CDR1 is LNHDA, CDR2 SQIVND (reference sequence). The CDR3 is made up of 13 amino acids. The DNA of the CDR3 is TGTGCCAGTAGTATCAGGGTCAACTACGAGCAGTACTTC. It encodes CASSIRVNYEQYF.

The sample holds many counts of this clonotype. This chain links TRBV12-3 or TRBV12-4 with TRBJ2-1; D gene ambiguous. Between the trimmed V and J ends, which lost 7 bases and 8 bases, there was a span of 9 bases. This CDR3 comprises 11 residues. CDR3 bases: TGTGCCAGCACCCATCGCGATGAGCAGTTCTTC. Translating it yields CASTHRDEQFF.

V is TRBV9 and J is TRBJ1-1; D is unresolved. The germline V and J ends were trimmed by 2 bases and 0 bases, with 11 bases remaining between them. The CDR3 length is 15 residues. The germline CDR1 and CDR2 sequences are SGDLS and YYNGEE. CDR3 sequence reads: CASSVANDMNTEAFF. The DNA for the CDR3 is TGTGCCAGCAGCGTTGCGAATGACATGAACACTGAAGCTTTCTTT.